This T cell receptor beta chain came from a study of cytomegalovirus exposure and HLA in healthy donors. In the study overall: A later analysis reported the same platform for the 90 to 150 validation repertoires and the approximately 670 first-cohort repertoires. Study conclusions and caveats: Among TCR beta chains, those listed as cytomegalovirus-associated numbered approximately 150. The classifier was said to identify cytomegalovirus status with high specificity and sensitivity.

From germline, CDR1 is SNHLY and CDR2 FYNNEI. The germline V and J ends were trimmed by 4 bases and 6 bases, with 9 bases remaining between them. There are 13 residues in the CDR3. Separate from the approximately 720-subject first cohort, the roughly 120-subject validation cohort was the one that the donors belonged to. A remark on this clone: Its antigen is not identified.

Libraries were prepared by immunoSEQ multiplex PCR; TCRdb keeps only in-frame clonotypes and omits some of them. The table lists under 200,000 clones, about 96% of them singletons. Specimen: PBMCs. The rearrangement joins TRBV2 to TRBJ2-2; TRBD1 might be the D (5 bases). The sequence came from a young woman in good health and CMV-seronegative. CDR3 in amino acids: CASSGRVPGELFF. In nucleotides, the CDR3 is TGTGCCAGCAGTGGCAGGGTACCCGGGGAGCTGTTTTTT.